This TCR beta chain was documented in a study of CXCR3-negative and CXCR3-positive naive CD8 T cells. In the study overall: Overall TRB read output was some 140 million, and each library contained about 1.5 +/- 0.3 million reads.

5' RACE with UMI labels generated the TRB cDNA libraries. TCRdb reprocessed the 5' RACE reads and reports one entry per CDR3 protein, with no DNA. This specimen shows approximately 26,000 distinct CDR3 sequences; the ten leading clones hold around 2.8%. In germline, CDR1 is SGHTA, CDR2 FQGNSA. The CDR3 has 15 amino acids. Triplicate sorting captured about 300,000 cells each from every CD8+ T cell subset. CD45RO-CCR7+CD27+CD95- marked naive CD8+ T cells. Notes on this clonotype: The target antigen is unknown.

General study results and limits: Against CXCR3-negative naive cells, CXCR3-positive naive cells showed more hydrophobic TRB CDR3s.

This sequence joins TRBV7-2 and TRBJ2-7. Sequencing used naive CXCR3- CD8+ T cells from blood. Subset given: CD45RO-CCR7+CD27+CD95- naive CD8+ T cells lacking CXCR3 (TNR3-). This receptor was obtained from a human donor in good health. Some clones in this sample may be carry-over from other donors' samples. CDR3 in amino acids: CASSLGVEGTYEQYF.